The 16 T cell receptor beta chains reported below all come from one sample, sequenced in a study of CD8 T cells in Susac syndrome. It was with random hexamers that 0.5 to 1 ug RNA was reverse transcribed. Using its own MiXCR run on the immunoSEQ multiplex PCR reads, TCRdb lists one record per CDR3 protein. The table has about 200,000 distinct CDR3 sequences, 85% to 95% seen once; the top ten hold 0.095% to 0.12%. Sequencing was carried out using CD4+ T cells from PBMCs. These receptors originate from a human donor in good health.

The chain combines TRBV24-1 with TRBJ2-1; 10 bases line up with TRBD2. From germline, CDR1 is KGHDR and CDR2 SFDVKD. Unmatched junction bases numbered 5, after V lost 6 bases and J lost 10 bases. The CDR3 is 13 residues long. The CDR3 loop is CATSSGGAKEQFF. CDR3 nucleotide sequence: TGTGCCACCAGTAGCGGGGGGGCGAAAGAGCAGTTCTTC.

The chain has TRBV29-1 and TRBJ2-2; TRBD2 might be the D (6 bases). The V and J ends lost 6 bases and 4 bases respectively, with 12 bases between them. CDR3 length: 13 amino acids. Germline V lookup: CDR1 SQVTM, CDR2 ANQGSEA. Written as DNA, the CDR3 is TGCAGCGTAAACCAGGGAGGCACCGGGGAGCTGTTTTTT. It yields the protein CSVNQGGTGELFF.

The chain uses TRBV9 and TRBJ1-2; no reliable D call. Trimming left V 4 bases short and J 4 bases short, with 11 bases between. From germline, CDR1 is SGDLS and CDR2 YYNGEE. This CDR3 region has 13 residues. The CDR3 DNA reads as TGTGCCAGCAGCCAAGACACCTCCTATGGCTACACCTTC. This codes for CASSQDTSYGYTF.

This clonotype was counted a single time. The chain uses TRBV14 and TRBJ1-2; TRBD1 might be the D (5 bases). This CDR3 has 15 amino acids. CDR1 SGHDN and CDR2 FVKESK come from the germline V gene. Trimming stripped 0 bases from V and 4 bases from J, with 12 bases between. In nucleotides, the CDR3 is TGTGCCAGCAGCCAAGAATATTCAGGGCCCTATGGCTACACCTTC. Translation gives CASSQEYSGPYGYTF. Drawing the rest from reference TRBV14 and TRBJ1-2, the complete variable domain is EAGVTQFPSHSVIEKGQTVTLRCDPISGHDNLYWYRRVMGKEIKFLLHFVKESKQDESGMPNNRFLAERTGGTYSTLKVQPAELEDSGVYFCASSQEYSGPYGYTFGSGTRLTVV.

The chain links TRBV15 to TRBJ1-1, with D hard to call. This CDR3 contains 12 residues. The germline V gene encodes CDR1 LNHNV and CDR2 YYDKDF (reference sequence). Trimming removed 0 bases from V and 5 bases from J, with 4 bases in between. Written as DNA, the CDR3 is TGTGCCACCAGCAGAGATCTGACTGAAGCTTTCTTT. Its protein product is CATSRDLTEAFF.

CDR3 sequence (DNA): TGTGCCAGCAGCTTAGGGGGCCCGAGGGGCATTCAGTACTTC. It codes for CASSLGGPRGIQYF. The chain is built from TRBV11-2 and TRBJ2-4; D might be TRBD1 or TRBD2, each matching 5 bases. Trimming pared 1 base from V and 9 bases from J, leaving 13 bases between. The CDR3 runs to 14 residues. CDR1 and CDR2 (germline): SGHAT, FQNNGV.

The table lists this clonotype with a count of one. The CDR3 DNA is TGTGCCAGCAGTTACCGGGGGTTGGTCCAAGAGACCCAGTACTTC. It codes for CASSYRGLVQETQYF. The chain couples TRBV6-5 to TRBJ2-5, with D perhaps matching TRBD2 (6 bases). Germline V CDR1 and CDR2: MNHEY, SVGAGI. V shed 2 bases and J shed 1 base, with 11 bases lying between them. This CDR3 region has 15 residues.

V usage is TRBV28 and J usage is TRBJ2-3; perhaps TRBD1 as D (6 bases). The CDR3 runs to 14 residues. Germline CDR1 and CDR2: MDHEN and SYDVKM. V was trimmed by 6 bases and J by 3 bases, leaving 13 bases between them. The CDR3 loop reads CASRRDTATDTQYF. DNA for the CDR3: TGTGCCAGCAGGAGGGACACCGCGACAGATACGCAGTATTTT.

This chain links TRBV29-1 with TRBJ1-1, with 9 bases matching TRBD1. J was trimmed by 10 bases and V by 6 bases; bases with no gene match: 9. The CDR3 sequence is 12 residues long. Germline lookup yields CDR1 SQVTM and CDR2 ANQGSEA. The DNA of the CDR3 is TGCAGCGTCGGACAGGGGACCTTAGGAGCTTTCTTT. It yields the protein CSVGQGTLGAFF.

The chain employs TRBV18 and TRBJ1-1, with D unclear. CDR1 KGHSH and CDR2 LQKENI come from the germline V gene. CDR3 length equals 12 residues. Trimming took 1 base from V and 5 from J, leaving 5 bases between them. CDR3 residues: CASSPHETEAFF. The CDR3 DNA follows: TGTGCCAGCTCACCACACGAGACTGAAGCTTTCTTT.

In this sample, this clonotype turned up once. The chain links TRBV7-2 to TRBJ1-5, with D tentatively TRBD1 (5 bases). Germline V gene lookup returns CDR1 SGHTA and CDR2 FQGNSA. Trimming took 4 bases from V and 5 from J, leaving 12 bases between them. The CDR3 consists of 14 residues. In DNA form, the CDR3 reads TGTGCCAGCAGCTCGGGACTCCCCCATCAGCCCCAGCATTTT. Translating it yields CASSSGLPHQPQHF.

In this sample, this clonotype turned up once. The chain employs TRBV10-3 and TRBJ2-2, with TRBD1 matching over 7 bases. V shed 6 bases and J 0 bases; nucleotides not matched to a gene: 10. Germline V gene lookup returns CDR1 ENHRY and CDR2 SYGVKD. The CDR3 loop spans 17 amino acids. The CDR3 sequence: CAISPGGQRPNTGELFF. The CDR3 nucleotides are TGTGCCATCAGCCCAGGGGGTCAGCGCCCGAACACCGGGGAGCTGTTTTTT.

The chain is built from TRBV30 and TRBJ1-1; D gene uncertain. The CDR3 is 11 amino acids. V was trimmed by 7 bases and J by 1 base, leaving 7 bases between them. Germline V gives CDR1 GTSNPN, CDR2 SVGIG (reference sequence). CDR3 in DNA: TGTGCCTCTCTGGGGAACACTGAAGCTTTCTTT. Amino acid sequence: CASLGNTEAFF.

This chain connects TRBV29-1 to TRBJ1-2; D remains ambiguous. Trimming pared 1 base from V and 6 bases from J, leaving 3 bases between. The germline V gene has CDR1 SQVTM and CDR2 ANQGSEA. The length of the CDR3 is 10 residues. The CDR3 nucleotides read TGCAGCGTTGAAGTCAATGGCTACACCTTC. Translating it yields CSVEVNGYTF.

The CDR3 protein is CSVDGASSYNEQFF. CDR3 nucleotide sequence: TGCAGCGTTGACGGGGCGAGCTCCTACAATGAGCAGTTCTTC. The rearrangement uses TRBV29-1 and TRBJ2-1, with D perhaps TRBD1 or TRBD2 (5 bases each). Germline V lookup: CDR1 SQVTM, CDR2 ANQGSEA. V was shortened by 3 bases and J by 0 bases, with 9 bases between the two germline ends. The CDR3 is 14 residues long.

The chain employs TRBV27 and TRBJ1-2; D uncertain. With 4 bases removed from V and 3 bases from J, the gap between germline ends came to 9 bases. The CDR3 has 13 amino acids. The germline V gene has CDR1 MNHEY and CDR2 SMNVEV (reference sequence). The chain's CDR3 is CASSYDRYYGYTF. The CDR3 DNA reads TGTGCCAGCAGTTATGACCGATACTATGGCTACACCTTC.